One and the same sample provided the 2 T cell receptor beta chains below, sequenced in a study of blood T cell repertoires in COVID-19. Profiled with immunoSEQ multiplex PCR; TCRdb holds only in-frame clones, not every one. The sample lists around 220,000 clones, about 84% seen once, with nearly 7.5% in the top ten. The source material was PBMCs or T cells enriched from blood (not recorded which). Source of these receptors: a woman in her forties with acute COVID-19.

This chain uses TRBV18 with TRBJ1-1; D ambiguous. CDR3 size: 14 residues. Germline V gene lookup returns CDR1 KGHSH and CDR2 LQKENI. Trimming pared 1 base from V and 7 bases from J, leaving 13 bases between. CDR3 nucleotides: TGTGCCAGCTCACCACAGGACTCGGGAGGTGAAGCTTTCTTT. It codes for CASSPQDSGGEAFF.

This chain links TRBV3-1 (or the pseudogene TRBV3-2) with TRBJ1-2, with 7 bases fitting TRBD1. The CDR3 loop spans 14 amino acids. V gave up 0 bases and J gave up 6 bases; unmatched junction bases: 4. Germline CDR1 reads LGHDT; CDR2 reads YNNKEL (reference sequence). Here the CDR3 reads CASSQEDRVNGYTF. CDR3 coding DNA: TGTGCCAGCAGCCAAGAAGACAGGGTGAATGGCTACACCTTC.